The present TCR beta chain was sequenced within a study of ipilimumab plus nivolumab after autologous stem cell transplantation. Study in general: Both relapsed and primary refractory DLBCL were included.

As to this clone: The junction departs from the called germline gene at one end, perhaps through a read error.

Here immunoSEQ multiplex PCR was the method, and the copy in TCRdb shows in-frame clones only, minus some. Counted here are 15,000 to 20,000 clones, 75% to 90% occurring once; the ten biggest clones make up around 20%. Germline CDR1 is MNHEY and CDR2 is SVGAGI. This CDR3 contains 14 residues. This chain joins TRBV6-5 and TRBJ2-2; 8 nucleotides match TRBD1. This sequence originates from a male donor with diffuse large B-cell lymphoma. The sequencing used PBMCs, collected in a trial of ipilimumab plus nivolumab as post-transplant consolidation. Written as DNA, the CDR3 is TGTGCCAGCCGGGGACAGGCGAACACCGGGAAGCTGTTTTTT. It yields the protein CASRGQANTGKLFF.